This T cell receptor (beta chain) appears in the sequencing data of a study of low-dose radiotherapy and immunotherapy resistance in tumors. Background on the study: Every two weeks patients got nivolumab 240 mg flat dose, plus ipilimumab 1 mg/kg every six weeks, intravenously. Intravenous cyclophosphamide 200 mg/m2 was given every two weeks, one day before radiation and immunotherapy.

This clonotype was observed at least ten times. Germline assignment: CDR1 SGHAT and CDR2 FQNNGV. The CDR3 totals 16 residues. After removal of 1 base from V and 7 bases from J, the junction contained 8 bases not matched to a gene. Alpha and beta chains were covered, as first-strand cDNA relied on TRAV- and TRBV-specific primers. The TCRs were subjected to amplification over roughly 18 PCR cycles employing a constant-region primer in conjunction with a V-primer adapter. Using its own MiXCR run on the reads, TCRdb lists one record per CDR3 protein. This sample has tens of thousands of distinct CDR3 sequences; 20% to 25% occur once, and the top ten carry 9.5% to 15%. Documented time point: after trial treatment. The treatment was: LDRT plus nivolumab, ipilimumab, low-dose cyclophosphamide and aspirin (RACIN trial).

V is TRBV11-2 and J is TRBJ2-1; 9 nucleotides agree with TRBD2. Source: PBMCs, taken after low-dose radiotherapy plus immunotherapy. This TCR was sampled from a female donor with ovarian cancer. The DNA of the CDR3 is TGTGCCAGCAGCTTAGGAGTTGGGACTAGCTGGAATGAGCAGTTCTTC. As protein: CASSLGVGTSWNEQFF. Drawing the rest from reference TRBV11-2 and TRBJ2-1, the complete variable domain is EAGVAQSPRYKIIEKRQSVAFWCNPISGHATLYWYQQILGQGPKLLIQFQNNGVVDDSQLPKDRFSAERLKGVDSTLKIQPAKLEDSAVYLCASSLGVGTSWNEQFFGPGTRLTVL.